Listed here is a single T cell receptor (beta chain). This record belongs to a study of control samples from healthy donors and cancer patients. Sequenced by immunoSEQ multiplex PCR; TCRdb stores in-frame clones only, minus some. The profile shows about 120,000 clones, approximately 90% of them singletons. This CDR3 has 13 residues. The germline V gene encodes CDR1 LGHDT and CDR2 YNNKEL (reference sequence). Trimming stripped 0 bases from V and 7 bases from J, with 9 bases between. The sequenced sample was PBMCs. V is TRBV3-1 (or the pseudogene TRBV3-2) and J is TRBJ2-5; tentatively, D is TRBD1 or TRBD2 (5 bases each). The sequence came from a woman aged 45 to 65 with colorectal cancer. The CDR3 DNA reads TGTGCCAGCAGCCAAGACAGGGACGGGACCCAGTACTTC. Protein product: CASSQDRDGTQYF.